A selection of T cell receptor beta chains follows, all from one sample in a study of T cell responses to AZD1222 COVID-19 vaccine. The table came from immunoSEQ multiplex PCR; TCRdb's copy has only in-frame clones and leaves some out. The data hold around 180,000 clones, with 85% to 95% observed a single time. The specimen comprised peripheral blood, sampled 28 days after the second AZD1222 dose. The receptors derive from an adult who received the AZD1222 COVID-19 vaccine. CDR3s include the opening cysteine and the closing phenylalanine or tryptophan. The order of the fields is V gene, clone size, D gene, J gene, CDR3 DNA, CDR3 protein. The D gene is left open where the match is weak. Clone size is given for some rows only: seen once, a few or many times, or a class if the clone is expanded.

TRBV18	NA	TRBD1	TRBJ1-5	TGTGCCAGCTCACCCGACAGGGGTGACCAGCCCCAGCATTTT	CASSPDRGDQPQHF
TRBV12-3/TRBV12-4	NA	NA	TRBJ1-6	TGTGCCAGCGGAGGACCTTATAATTCACCCCTCCACTTT	CASGGPYNSPLHF
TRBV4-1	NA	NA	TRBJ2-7	TGCGCCAGCAGCCAAGGGTGGGGACGGGGCATCTACGAGCAGTACTTC	CASSQGWGRGIYEQYF
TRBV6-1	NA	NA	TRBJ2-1	TGTGCCAGCAGTGCTCTGAGGGGGGCAACGTACAATGAGCAGTTCTTC	CASSALRGATYNEQFF
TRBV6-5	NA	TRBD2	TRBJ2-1	TGTGCCAGCAGTCCACTAGCGGAGGGGGGAAATGAGCAGTTCTTC	CASSPLAEGGNEQFF
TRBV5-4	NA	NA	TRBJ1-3	TGTGCTAGCAGCTTGTTCCCCCGGGGAGGGAGTGGAAACACCATATATTTT	CASSLFPRGGSGNTIYF
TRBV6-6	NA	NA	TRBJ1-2	TGTGCCAGCAGTTACGCCGGTGGCTACACCTTC	CASSYAGGYTF
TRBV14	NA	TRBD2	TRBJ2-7	TGTGCCAGCAGCCAAGTTCCCAGAGCGGGGGTATACGAGCAGTACTTC	CASSQVPRAGVYEQYF
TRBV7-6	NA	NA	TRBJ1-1	TGTGCCAGCAGCTTAGTGTATGGGCGAAACACTGAAGCTTTCTTT	CASSLVYGRNTEAFF
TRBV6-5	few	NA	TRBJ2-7	TGTGCCAGTGGAGACGGGGCCGAAGCCTACGAGCAGTACTTC	CASGDGAEAYEQYF
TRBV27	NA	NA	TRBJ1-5	TGTGCCAGCAGCCGGGACCGCAATCAGCCCCAGCATTTT	CASSRDRNQPQHF
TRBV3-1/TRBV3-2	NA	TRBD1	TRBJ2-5	TGTGCCAGCAGCCAATTAGCAAGGACAGGGGGCTTAGAGACCCAGTACTTC	CASSQLARTGGLETQYF
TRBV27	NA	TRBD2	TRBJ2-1	TGTGCCAGCACCCGAGCGGGGGGTAACTACAATGAGCAGTTCTTC	CASTRAGGNYNEQFF
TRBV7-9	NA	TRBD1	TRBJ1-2	TGTGCCAGCAGCTTAGAAGGGGGCTACTATGGCTACACCTTC	CASSLEGGYYGYTF
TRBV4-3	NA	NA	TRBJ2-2	TGCGCCAGCAGCCAAGATCTTCAGGGGGGGAGGAACACCGGGGAGCTGTTTTTT	CASSQDLQGGRNTGELFF
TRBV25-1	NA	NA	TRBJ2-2	TGTGCCAGCAGGGCGGGGAAAGGAGAGGCCGGGGAGCTGTTTTTT	CASRAGKGEAGELFF
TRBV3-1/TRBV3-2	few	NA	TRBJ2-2	TGTGCCAGCAGCCCCACCGGAGGGAACACCGGGGAGCTGTTTTTT	CASSPTGGNTGELFF
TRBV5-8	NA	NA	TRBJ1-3	TGTGCCAGCAGCGACTTTACAGGAACGTATGGGTCCTCTGGAAACACCATATATTTT	CASSDFTGTYGSSGNTIYF
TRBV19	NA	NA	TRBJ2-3	TGTGCCAGTAGTAGGTCCAGTCGGGGAGATACGCAGTATTTT	CASSRSSRGDTQYF
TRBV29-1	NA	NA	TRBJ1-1	TGCAGCGTGGGACGGAGGAACACTGAAGCTTTCTTT	CSVGRRNTEAFF
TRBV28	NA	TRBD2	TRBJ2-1	TGTGCCAGCAGTTCATGGCTAGCGGACGACAATGAGCAGTTCTTC	CASSSWLADDNEQFF
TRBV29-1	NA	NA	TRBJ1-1	TGCAGCTGGGGCAGAAAAAACACTGAAGCTTTCTTT	CSWGRKNTEAFF
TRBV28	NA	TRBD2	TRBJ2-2	TGTGCCAGCAGCTCCGGACTAGCGGGAGGTTTAACCGGGGAGCTGTTTTTT	CASSSGLAGGLTGELFF
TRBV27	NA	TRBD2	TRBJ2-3	TGTGCCAGCAGTTTACGGAGGCCTAGCGGGAGTCTAGATACGCAGTATTTT	CASSLRRPSGSLDTQYF
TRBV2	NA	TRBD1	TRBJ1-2	TGTGCCAGCTGCAGGGGACAGGACTCCTATGGCTACACCTTC	CASCRGQDSYGYTF
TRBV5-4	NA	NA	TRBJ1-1	TGTGCCAGCAGCTTGAGCGACTTTCGCGGCCTCATGAACACTGAAGCTTTCTTT	CASSLSDFRGLMNTEAFF
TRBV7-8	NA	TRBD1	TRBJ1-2	TGTGCCAGCAGCCAAATCCAGGGGGCTGGCTACACCTTC	CASSQIQGAGYTF
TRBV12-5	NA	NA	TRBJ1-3	TGTGCTAGTGGTTTGGGACAGGTCCGGTCTGGAAACACCATATATTTT	CASGLGQVRSGNTIYF
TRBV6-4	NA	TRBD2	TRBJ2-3	TGTGCCAGCAGTGAGCGGGGGGGGACAGATACGCAGTATTTT	CASSERGGTDTQYF
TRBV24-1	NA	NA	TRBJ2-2	TGTGCCACCAGTGATTTCGATCTTGCCGGGGAGCTGTTTTTT	CATSDFDLAGELFF
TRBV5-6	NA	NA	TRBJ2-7	TGTGCCAGCAGCCTGGTCCAACCCGAGCAGTACTTC	CASSLVQPEQYF
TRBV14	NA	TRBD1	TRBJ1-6	TGTGCCAGCAGCCAATTTTGGGACAGGGGTTCACCCCTCCACTTT	CASSQFWDRGSPLHF
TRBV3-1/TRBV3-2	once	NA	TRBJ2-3	TGTGCCAGCGGGAGCTTAACAGATACGCAGTATTTT	CASGSLTDTQYF
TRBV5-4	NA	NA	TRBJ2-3	TGTGCCAGCAGCTTGGCCGGGGGGCAAAGCACAGATACGCAGTATTTT	CASSLAGGQSTDTQYF
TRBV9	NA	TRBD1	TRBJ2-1	TGTGCCAGCAGCGAAACCGGGACAGGGGGCATGAACAATGAGCAGTTCTTC	CASSETGTGGMNNEQFF
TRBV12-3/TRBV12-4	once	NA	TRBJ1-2	TGTGCCAGCAGCCCATCCCCCGTTTATGGCTACACCTTC	CASSPSPVYGYTF
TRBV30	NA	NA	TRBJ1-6	TGTGCCTGGACGCCGCAGTTTAATTCACCCCTCCACTTT	CAWTPQFNSPLHF
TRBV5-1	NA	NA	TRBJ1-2	TGCGCCAGCAGCTTGTCGACAGCTAACTATGGCTACACCTTC	CASSLSTANYGYTF
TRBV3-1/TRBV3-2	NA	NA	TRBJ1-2	TGTGCCAGCAGCCAAGAATTCGGGATGGCTGGGTATGGCTACACCTTC	CASSQEFGMAGYGYTF
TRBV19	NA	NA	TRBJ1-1	TGTGCCAGTAGTATATGGGGGGGTACTGAAGCTTTCTTT	CASSIWGGTEAFF
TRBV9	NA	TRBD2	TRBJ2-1	TGTGCCAGCAGCCCACGACTAGCGGGAAAGTATGAGCAGTTCTTC	CASSPRLAGKYEQFF
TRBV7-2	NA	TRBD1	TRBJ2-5	TGTGCCAGCAGCTTAGTCCACAGGGGTCCAGAGACCCAGTACTTC	CASSLVHRGPETQYF
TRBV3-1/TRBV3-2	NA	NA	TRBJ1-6	TGTGCCAGCAGCCAATCTACACGAAATTCACCCCTCCACTTT	CASSQSTRNSPLHF
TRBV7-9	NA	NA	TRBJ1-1	TGTGCCAGCAGCTTAGTTTCAGGGGTAGACACTGAAGCTTTCTTT	CASSLVSGVDTEAFF
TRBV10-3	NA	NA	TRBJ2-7	TGTGCCATCAGTGATCCGGGACGGAAATCCTCGGGGGAGCAGTACTTC	CAISDPGRKSSGEQYF